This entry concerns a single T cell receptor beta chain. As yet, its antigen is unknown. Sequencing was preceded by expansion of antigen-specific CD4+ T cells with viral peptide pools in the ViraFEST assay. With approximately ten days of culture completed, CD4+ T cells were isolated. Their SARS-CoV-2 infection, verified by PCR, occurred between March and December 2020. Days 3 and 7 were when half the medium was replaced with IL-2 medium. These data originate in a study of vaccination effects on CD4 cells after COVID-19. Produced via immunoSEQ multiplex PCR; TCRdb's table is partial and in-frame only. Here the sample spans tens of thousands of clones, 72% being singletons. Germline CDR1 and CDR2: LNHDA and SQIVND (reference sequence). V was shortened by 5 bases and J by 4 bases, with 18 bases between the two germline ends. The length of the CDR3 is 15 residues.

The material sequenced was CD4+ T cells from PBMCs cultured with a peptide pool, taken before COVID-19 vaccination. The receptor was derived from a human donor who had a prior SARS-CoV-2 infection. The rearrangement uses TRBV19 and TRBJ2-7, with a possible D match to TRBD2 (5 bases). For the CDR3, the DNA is TGTGCCAGTAGTTTATCCCGGGATCCTACATACGAGCAGTACTTC. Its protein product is CASSLSRDPTYEQYF. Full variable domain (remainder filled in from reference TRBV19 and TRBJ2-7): DGGITQSPKYLFRKEGQNVTLSCEQNLNHDAMYWYRQDPGQGLRLIYYSQIVNDFQKGDIAEGYSVSREKKESFPLTVTSAQKNPTAFYLCASSLSRDPTYEQYFGPGTRLTVT.